This T cell receptor beta chain emerged from a study of T-cell memory formation after mild COVID-19. One entry per CDR3 protein results from TCRdb running MiXCR on the 5' RACE reads. The table includes 400,000 or so distinct CDR3 sequences, around 20% detected once. The study, taken as a whole, reports: Contracting CD4+ clones lay largely in CM and EM, with CD8+ ones residing in EMRA.

Germline V gene sequence: CDR1 MNHEY, CDR2 SVGAGI. Between the trimmed V and J ends, which lost 2 bases and 2 bases, there was a span of 11 bases. This CDR3 is 15 amino acids long. On this clonotype itself: As yet, its antigen is unknown.

Material for sequencing was PBMCs or a T cell subset sorted from them (not recorded which). The receptor was isolated from an adult woman who had mild COVID-19 (a few samples of this study predate the infection). Cell type and time point are not known. The rearrangement links TRBV6-5 to TRBJ2-3; possible D gene TRBD2, 5 bases. CDR3 sequence (DNA): TGTGCCAGCAGTTACCTGAGGGCCACCACAGATACGCAGTATTTT. Translating it yields CASSYLRATTDTQYF.